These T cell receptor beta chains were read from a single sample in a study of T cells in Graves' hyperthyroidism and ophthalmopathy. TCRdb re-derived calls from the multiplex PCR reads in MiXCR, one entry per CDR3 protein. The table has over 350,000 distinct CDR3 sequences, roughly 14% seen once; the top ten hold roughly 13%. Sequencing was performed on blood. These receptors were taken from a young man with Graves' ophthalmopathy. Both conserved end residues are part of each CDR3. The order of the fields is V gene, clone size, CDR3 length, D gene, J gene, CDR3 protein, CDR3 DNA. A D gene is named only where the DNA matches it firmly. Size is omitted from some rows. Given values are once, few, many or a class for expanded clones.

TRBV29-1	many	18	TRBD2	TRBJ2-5	CSVAIVIPRLAAKETQYF	TGCAGCGTTGCTATAGTCATCCCGCGACTAGCGGCAAAAGAGACCCAGTACTTC
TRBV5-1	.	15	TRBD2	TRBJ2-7	CASSLGLAVFYEQYF	TGCGCCAGCAGCTTGGGACTAGCGGTCTTCTACGAGCAGTACTTC
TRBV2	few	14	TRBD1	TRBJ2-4	CASSRTGTKNIQYF	TGTGCCAGCTCCCGGACAGGGACCAAAAACATTCAGTACTTC
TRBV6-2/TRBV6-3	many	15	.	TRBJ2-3	CASSYSKIGTDTQYF	TGTGCCAGCAGTTACTCTAAAATTGGCACAGATACGCAGTATTTT
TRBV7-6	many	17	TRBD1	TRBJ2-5	CASSLAGQGAPQETQYF	TGTGCCAGCAGCTTAGCTGGACAGGGGGCTCCCCAAGAGACCCAGTACTTC
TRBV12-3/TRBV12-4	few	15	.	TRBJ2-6	CASSFKLSGANVLTF	TGTGCCAGCAGTTTTAAACTCTCTGGGGCCAACGTCCTGACTTTC
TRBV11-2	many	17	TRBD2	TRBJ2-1	CASIPPARGGSYNEQFF	TGTGCCAGCATCCCCCCGGCTCGGGGGGGATCCTACAATGAGCAGTTCTTC
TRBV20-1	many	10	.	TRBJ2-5	CSASRKTQYF	TGCAGTGCTAGCCGAAAGACCCAGTACTTC
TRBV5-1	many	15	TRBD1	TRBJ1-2	CASSWGQGANYGYTF	TGCGCCAGCAGCTGGGGACAGGGAGCTAACTATGGCTACACCTTC
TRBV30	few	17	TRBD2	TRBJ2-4	CAWGAWGGGLAKNIQYF	TGTGCCTGGGGGGCGTGGGGGGGAGGGCTAGCCAAAAACATTCAGTACTTC
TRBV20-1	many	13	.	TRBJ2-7	CSASRDTGGEQYF	TGCAGTGCTAGCCGGGACACGGGGGGTGAGCAGTACTTC
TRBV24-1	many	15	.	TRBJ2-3	CATSDLGSRTDTQYF	TGTGCCACCAGTGATTTGGGCAGTCGCACAGATACGCAGTATTTT
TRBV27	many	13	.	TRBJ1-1	CASSLRVYAEAFF	TGTGCCAGCAGTTTAAGAGTGTACGCTGAAGCTTTCTTT
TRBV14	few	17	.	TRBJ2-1	CASSQWAEYHSYNEQFF	TGTGCCAGCAGCCAATGGGCGGAGTACCACTCCTACAATGAGCAGTTCTTC
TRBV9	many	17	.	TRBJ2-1	CASSASRDTGAYNEQFF	TGTGCCAGCAGCGCTTCGCGGGACACCGGGGCCTACAATGAGCAGTTCTTC
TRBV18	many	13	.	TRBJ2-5	CASSLGTQETQYF	TGTGCCAGCTCGCTCGGGACGCAAGAGACCCAGTACTTC
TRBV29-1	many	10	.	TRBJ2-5	CSVDAETQYF	TGCAGCGTTGATGCGGAGACCCAGTACTTC
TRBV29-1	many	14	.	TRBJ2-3	CSVSLGGEGDTQYF	TGCAGCGTTTCCCTGGGGGGCGAGGGAGATACGCAGTATTTT
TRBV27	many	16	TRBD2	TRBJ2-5	CASSLSRTSWGETQYF	TGTGCCAGCAGTTTATCGCGGACTAGCTGGGGGGAGACCCAGTACTTC
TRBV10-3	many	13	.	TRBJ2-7	CAIRLDTVHEQYF	TGTGCCATCAGGCTGGACACGGTCCACGAGCAGTACTTC
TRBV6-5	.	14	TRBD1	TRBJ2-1	CATRRDRGYNEQFF	TGTGCCACCAGGCGGGACAGGGGTTACAATGAGCAGTTCTTC
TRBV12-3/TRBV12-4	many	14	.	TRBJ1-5	CASTQGYSNQPQHF	TGTGCCAGCACCCAGGGGTATAGCAATCAGCCCCAGCATTTT
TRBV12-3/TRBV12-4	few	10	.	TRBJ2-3	CASSGGRQYF	TGTGCCAGCAGCGGGGGTAGGCAGTATTTT
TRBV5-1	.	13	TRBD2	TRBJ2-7	CASSLAGGHEQYF	TGCGCCAGCAGCTTGGCGGGAGGCCACGAGCAGTACTTC
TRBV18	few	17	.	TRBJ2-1	CASSPTQPPNSYNEQFF	TGTGCCAGCTCACCGACGCAACCCCCAAATTCCTACAATGAGCAGTTCTTC
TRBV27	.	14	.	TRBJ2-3	CASSLGLYTDTQYF	TGTGCCAGCAGTTTGGGACTTTACACAGATACGCAGTATTTT